This TCR beta chain was recorded in a study of esophageal squamous cell carcinoma under preoperative chemotherapy. This clonotype was seen a handful of times. Its antigen is undetermined. The study's findings and limits: Clonal contraction, more than amplification, hit abundant clones after paclitaxel-nedaplatin. After treatment, tumor-infiltrating lymphocytes apparently came partly from blood T cells.

Time point defined: after preoperative PTX-NDP chemotherapy. Preoperative chemotherapy with paclitaxel-nedaplatin was given to patients before surgery. MiXCR, applied by TCRdb to the PCR reads, yields one record per CDR3 protein. The repertoire holds about 9,300 distinct CDR3 sequences, with about 45% as singletons. Per the germline V gene, CDR1 is SGHAT and CDR2 is FQNNGV. Trimming stripped 5 bases from V and 4 bases from J, with 15 bases between. There are 15 residues in the CDR3. The J gene is TRBJ1-5, the V gene TRBV11-2, with TRBD1 as a possible D gene (5 bases). This sequence was found in a human donor with esophageal squamous cell carcinoma. The donor label of this sample is uncertain. The sample was collected from a patient given preoperative chemotherapy. CDR3 DNA: TGTGCCAGCAGCGTCGATATGGGGGGGAATCAGCCCCAGCATTTT. This gives the protein CASSVDMGGNQPQHF. The full variable domain, in which reference TRBV11-2 and TRBJ1-5 provide the parts outside the CDR3, is EAGVAQSPRYKIIEKRQSVAFWCNPISGHATLYWYQQILGQGPKLLIQFQNNGVVDDSQLPKDRFSAERLKGVDSTLKIQPAKLEDSAVYLCASSVDMGGNQPQHFGDGTRLSIL.